Below are 23 T cell receptor beta chains sequenced from a single sample in a study of PD-L1 blockade in urothelial cancer. TCRdb's table, derived via immunoSEQ multiplex PCR, lists solely in-frame clones and lacks some. The sample lists around 40,000 clones, roughly 36% occurring once. Sequencing used tumor tissue, obtained before atezolizumab (anti-PD-L1) treatment. The origin of the receptors is a man between 60 and 70 years old with urothelial cancer.

As regards this clone: Germline and junction disagree at one end, which may indicate a read error. V gene TRBV6-8 combines with J gene TRBJ2-3, with D perhaps matching TRBD2 (7 bases). The CDR3 is made up of 14 amino acids. Per germline, CDR1 MNHGY and CDR2 SAAAGT. This CDR3 is CAISVGGGTDTQYF. For the CDR3, the DNA is TGTGCCATCAGTGTAGGGGGGGGCACAGATACGCAGTATTTT.

The V call is TRBV19, the J call TRBJ2-5, with a possible D match to TRBD2 (5 bases). CDR1 LNHDA and CDR2 SQIVND come from the germline V gene (reference sequence). V lost 0 bases and J 9 bases, leaving 11 bases between the germline ends. This CDR3 has 13 amino acids. The CDR3 protein is CASSIELVRPQYF. Written as DNA, the CDR3 is TGTGCCAGTAGTATAGAACTAGTCCGTCCCCAGTACTTC. Together with reference TRBV19 and TRBJ2-5, the CDR3 gives the full variable domain: DGGITQSPKYLFRKEGQNVTLSCEQNLNHDAMYWYRQDPGQGLRLIYYSQIVNDFQKGDIAEGYSVSREKKESFPLTVTSAQKNPTAFYLCASSIELVRPQYFGPGTRLLVL.

The V gene is TRBV28, the J gene TRBJ2-7; 14 bases align to TRBD2. This CDR3 region has 15 residues. The junction had 4 bases not matched to a gene; V was cut back by 5 bases and J by 4 bases. Per the germline V gene, CDR1 is MDHEN and CDR2 is SYDVKM. The chain's CDR3 is CASSARTSGRYEQYF. DNA of the CDR3: TGTGCCAGCAGTGCCCGGACTAGCGGGAGGTACGAGCAGTACTTC.

This clone was seen repeatedly, ten times or more. V gene TRBV6-8 combines with J gene TRBJ1-1, with TRBD1 as a possible D gene (5 bases). The germline V and J ends were trimmed by 5 bases and 5 bases, with 15 bases remaining between them. The CDR3 contains 14 residues. Germline CDR1 is MNHGY and CDR2 is SAAAGT. The CDR3 spells CASSETELLTEAFF. CDR3 nucleotide sequence: TGTGCCAGCAGTGAGACAGAGCTTTTGACTGAAGCTTTCTTT.

This chain connects TRBV5-1 to TRBJ2-7, with D perhaps being TRBD1 or TRBD2 (5 bases each). The CDR3 spans 14 residues. Germline-derived CDR1 and CDR2 are SGHRS and YFSETQ. Trimming removed 3 bases at V and 0 bases at J, with 10 bases between. CDR3 in DNA: TGCGCCAGCAGCTGGGAGACAGACTCCTACGAGCAGTACTTC. This translates into CASSWETDSYEQYF.

In this sample, this clone turned up many times. This chain connects TRBV6-8 to TRBJ1-2, with unresolved D. V lost 7 bases, J lost 8 bases, and 17 bases lay in between. Germline V gene sequence: CDR1 MNHGY, CDR2 SAAAGT. The CDR3 totals 13 residues. The CDR3 spells CASTPRASPGYTF. The CDR3 bases are TGTGCCAGCACGCCGCGAGCCTCTCCGGGCTACACCTTC.

About this clone itself: The junction differs from germline at one of its ends, possibly a read error. This sequence joins TRBV25-1 and TRBJ1-1; 8 bases match TRBD1. CDR1 is MGHDK, CDR2 SYGVNS, per germline. The CDR3 is 15 residues long. The CDR3 loop is CASSESGQGRNRAFF. The DNA for the CDR3 is TGTGCCAGCAGCGAATCCGGACAGGGACGAAATCGAGCTTTCTTT.

The chain combines TRBV6-8 with TRBJ2-7, with TRBD1 identical over 12 bases. Germline V gives CDR1 MNHGY, CDR2 SAAAGT. The CDR3 spans 13 residues. Germline trimming cut 10 bases from V and 6 bases from J; bases unmatched to any gene: 7. The CDR3 reads CAIAGQGAVEQYF. The CDR3 region has the DNA TGTGCCATCGCGGGACAGGGGGCGGTCGAGCAGTACTTC.

The chain is built from TRBV12-5 and TRBJ2-4, with TRBD1 matching over 7 bases. Losses at the gene ends were 6 bases for V and 5 bases for J; bases not matched to a gene: 4. Per germline, CDR1 LGHNT and CDR2 FRNRAP. CDR3 length equals 13 residues. This chain's CDR3 is CASGTGTENIQYF. CDR3 nucleotide sequence: TGTGCTAGTGGCACCGGGACAGAAAACATTCAGTACTTC.

The rearrangement links TRBV18 to TRBJ2-5; D is uncertain. The germline gives CDR1 KGHSH, CDR2 LQKENI. The V gene lost 3 bases and the J gene lost 4 bases, with 9 bases spanning the gap. The CDR3 consists of 13 residues. For the CDR3, the DNA is TGTGCCAGCTCACCCGGGCCGGGAGAGACCCAGTACTTC. Translated: CASSPGPGETQYF.

The chain joins TRBV7-4 to TRBJ1-4; no clear D gene. The germline gives CDR1 SGHVT, CDR2 SQSDAQ. This CDR3 is built from 13 residues. Trimming removed 2 bases at V and 13 bases at J, with 14 bases between. CDR3 sequence reads: CASSLRRATRLFF. The CDR3 bases are TGTGCCAGCAGCTTAAGGAGGGCGACAAGACTGTTTTTT. The variable domain in full, with the rest retrieved from reference TRBV7-4 and TRBJ1-4, is GAGVSQSPRYKVAKRGRDVALRCDSISGHVTLYWYRQTLGQGSEVLTYSQSDAQRDKSGRPSGRFSAERPERSVSTLKIQRTEQGDSAVYLCASSLRRATRLFFGSGTQLSVL.

This clone was seen more than once but under ten times. J is TRBJ2-6 and V is TRBV9; D unresolved. Trimming removed 3 bases from V and 4 bases from J, with 8 bases in between. The CDR3 runs to 14 residues. Germline lookup yields CDR1 SGDLS and CDR2 YYNGEE. The CDR3, as DNA: TGTGCCAGCAGCGCGGTCTCAGGGGCCAACGTCCTGACTTTC. Protein: CASSAVSGANVLTF.

This clone turned up a few times. The V and J genes are TRBV7-4 and TRBJ2-7, with 7 positions matching TRBD2. The trim removed 5 bases at V and 5 bases at J, leaving 6 bases unmatched. The CDR3 has 13 amino acids. Per the germline V gene, CDR1 is SGHVT and CDR2 is SQSDAQ. DNA for the CDR3: TGTGCCAGCAGCGTGGGACTACCTGACGAGCAGTACTTC. Its translation is CASSVGLPDEQYF.

The chain employs TRBV4-1 and TRBJ2-1; 9 bases agree with TRBD2. This CDR3 is 14 amino acids long. CDR1 and CDR2 (germline): MGHRA, YSYEKL. The ends lost 1 base at V and 7 bases at J; junction bases unmatched: 2. CDR3 in amino acids: CASSQAGLANEQFF. As DNA, the CDR3 is TGCGCCAGCAGCCAAGCTGGACTAGCGAATGAGCAGTTCTTC.

In its sample, this clone was seen a few times. The V gene is TRBV9, the J gene TRBJ2-3; D gene unclear. The germline V gene has CDR1 SGDLS and CDR2 YYNGEE. The CDR3 sequence is 13 residues long. The ends were cut back, 0 bases at V and 2 bases at J, with 4 bases in the middle. In DNA form, the CDR3 reads TGTGCCAGCAGCGTAGACTCCACAGATACGCAGTATTTT. Its translation is CASSVDSTDTQYF.

The chain combines TRBV28 with TRBJ2-5, with TRBD2 identical over 7 bases. The CDR3 spans 12 residues. Germline V gene data show CDR1 as MDHEN and CDR2 as SYDVKM. V lost 7 bases and J lost 7; bases outside the gene matches: 6. The CDR3 nucleotides are TGTGCCAGCAATAGCGGGCGAGGGACCCAGTACTTC. The encoded protein is CASNSGRGTQYF.

The chain has TRBV10-2 and TRBJ2-7; possible D gene TRBD1, 6 bases. Germline loops: CDR1 WSHSY, CDR2 SAAADI. V was pared by 5 bases and J by 1 base, with 12 bases between. The CDR3 is 14 amino acids. The CDR3 reads CASSRDKGSYEQYF. CDR3 DNA sequence: TGCGCCAGCAGTAGGGACAAGGGGTCCTACGAGCAGTACTTC.

V is TRBV10-2 and J is TRBJ1-5; 9 bases match TRBD1. The V segment lost 6 bases and the J segment 2 bases; nucleotides outside the gene matches: 2. From germline, CDR1 is WSHSY and CDR2 SAAADI. CDR3 length: 14 amino acids. DNA for the CDR3: TGCGCCAGCAGAGGACAGGGGCGCAATCAGCCCCAGCATTTT. As protein: CASRGQGRNQPQHF.

The rearrangement uses TRBV5-1 and TRBJ2-2, with D possibly being TRBD1 (5 bases). V lost 4 bases to trimming and J lost 1 base, with 8 bases between them. Germline V CDR1 and CDR2: SGHRS, YFSETQ. This CDR3 is built from 14 residues. CDR3 loop: CASSTGQNTGELFF. The DNA of the CDR3 is TGCGCCAGCAGCACTGGACAGAACACCGGGGAGCTGTTTTTT.

The chain links TRBV28 to TRBJ1-4, with D hard to call. CDR1 and CDR2 from the germline V gene are MDHEN and SYDVKM. This CDR3 has 13 residues. The V end was cut by 2 bases, the J end by 7 bases, with 8 bases between. CDR3 sequence reads: CASSLGDSEKLFF. The CDR3 DNA follows: TGTGCCAGCAGTTTAGGGGATAGTGAAAAACTGTTTTTT.

This sequence joins TRBV28 and TRBJ2-7; the match to TRBD2 covers 11 bases. With 0 bases clipped from V and 4 bases from J, the junction kept 5 bases outside the gene matches. Germline loops: CDR1 MDHEN, CDR2 SYDVKM. The CDR3 consists of 16 residues. The chain's CDR3 is CASSLWRTSGRYEQYF. The CDR3 nucleotides are TGTGCCAGCAGTTTATGGAGGACTAGCGGGCGGTACGAGCAGTACTTC. Using reference TRBV28 and TRBJ2-7 for the parts outside the CDR3, the full variable domain is DVKVTQSSRYLVKRTGEKVFLECVQDMDHENMFWYRQDPGLGLRLIYFSYDVKMKEKGDIPEGYSVSREKKERFSLILESASTNQTSMYLCASSLWRTSGRYEQYFGPGTRLTVT.

This chain uses TRBV30 with TRBJ2-7; D is undetermined. In germline, CDR1 is GTSNPN, CDR2 SVGIG (reference sequence). Deletions cut 0 bases from V and 2 bases from J, with 14 bases between. This CDR3 comprises 15 residues. The CDR3 DNA sequence: TGTGCCTGGAGTGTACAAGAGCCAGGAACCTACGAGCAGTACTTC. It encodes CAWSVQEPGTYEQYF.

This clone was seen only a few times. The chain combines TRBV9 with TRBJ1-6, with 10 bases lining up with TRBD1. J lost 8 bases, V lost 3 bases, and 5 bases had no gene match. The CDR3 consists of 15 residues. Germline CDR1 and CDR2: SGDLS and YYNGEE. The CDR3 here is CASSAGTGVHSPLHF. The CDR3 bases are TGTGCCAGCAGCGCTGGGACAGGGGTTCATTCACCCCTCCACTTT.